Each of the 14 T cell receptor beta chains below was sequenced from the same sample in a study of blood T cell repertoires in COVID-19. Clones were sequenced by immunoSEQ multiplex PCR, and TCRdb holds only the in-frame ones, with some missing. The sample has around 20,000 clones; 75% to 90% are singletons. Sequencing input: peripheral blood. All receptors derive from a woman in her fifties or sixties with active COVID-19.

The chain uses TRBV6-5 and TRBJ1-2; 8 bases agree with TRBD1. From germline, CDR1 is MNHEY and CDR2 SVGAGI. The junction had 11 bases not matched to a gene; V was cut back by 10 bases and J by 7 bases. The CDR3 runs to 13 residues. Here the CDR3 DNA reads TGTGCCACACAGGACAGGGTAAACGGTGGCTACACCTTC. The encoded protein is CATQDRVNGGYTF.

The rearrangement joins TRBV19 to TRBJ1-1; 10 nucleotides align to TRBD1. The CDR3 consists of 16 residues. CDR1 LNHDA and CDR2 SQIVND come from the germline V gene (reference sequence). V lost 6 bases to trimming and J lost 1 base; unmatched junction nucleotides: 8. The CDR3 sequence: CASSLGQGNRNTEAFF. CDR3 nucleotides: TGTGCCAGTAGCCTGGGACAGGGGAACCGGAACACTGAAGCTTTCTTT.

V and J are TRBV21-1 and TRBJ2-7; TRBD2 is the table's D call, not checked against the DNA. TRBV21-1 is a documented pseudogene. CDR3 length: 16 residues. The CDR3 DNA is TGTGCCAGCAGCAGAAAACCGGGACTTAACTCCTACGAGCAGTACTTC. It translates to CASSRKPGLNSYEQYF.

The chain uses TRBV5-1 and TRBJ1-6; D is undetermined. Looked up from germline, CDR1 is SGHRS and CDR2 is YFSETQ. The ends were cut back, 0 bases at V and 9 bases at J, with 13 bases in the middle. The CDR3 sequence is 15 residues long. For the CDR3, the DNA is TGCGCCAGCAGCTTGGCGGGAGGATCCGCTTCACCCCTCCACTTT. This encodes CASSLAGGSASPLHF.

This clone was seen only once. V is TRBV19 and J is TRBJ2-7; D might be TRBD1 (6 bases). The germline V and J ends were trimmed by 5 bases and 0 bases, with 11 bases remaining between them. The CDR3 consists of 14 residues. From germline, CDR1 is LNHDA and CDR2 SQIVND (reference sequence). CDR3 DNA: TGTGCCAGTAGTTCGACAGGTTCCTCCTACGAGCAGTACTTC. It encodes CASSSTGSSYEQYF. Together with reference TRBV19 and TRBJ2-7, the CDR3 gives the full variable domain: DGGITQSPKYLFRKEGQNVTLSCEQNLNHDAMYWYRQDPGQGLRLIYYSQIVNDFQKGDIAEGYSVSREKKESFPLTVTSAQKNPTAFYLCASSSTGSSYEQYFGPGTRLTVT.

The V call is TRBV2, the J call TRBJ2-5; 10 nucleotides agree with TRBD2. Germline CDR1 is SNHLY and CDR2 is FYNNEI. This CDR3 has 15 amino acids. J gave up 2 bases and V 3 bases, and 3 bases lay outside the gene matches. The CDR3 DNA follows: TGTGCCAGCAGTGAGAATAGCGGGGGGCAAGAGACCCAGTACTTC. The encoded protein is CASSENSGGQETQYF.

The rearrangement uses TRBV18 and TRBJ2-1, with D perhaps matching TRBD1 (5 bases). The CDR3 has 15 amino acids. Germline V gene lookup returns CDR1 KGHSH and CDR2 LQKENI. Between the trimmed V and J ends, which lost 3 bases and 0 bases, there was a span of 9 bases. The CDR3 region is CASSPDILSYNEQFF. CDR3 sequence (DNA): TGTGCCAGCTCACCGGACATTCTCTCCTACAATGAGCAGTTCTTC.

This chain uses TRBV19 with TRBJ2-7; 8 nucleotides match TRBD1. Germline V gene lookup returns CDR1 LNHDA and CDR2 SQIVND (reference sequence). The CDR3 extends over 15 amino acids. J lost 2 bases, V lost 5 bases, and 8 bases had no gene match. The CDR3 loop is CASSATTGAAYEQYF. The DNA for the CDR3 is TGTGCCAGTAGTGCTACGACAGGGGCGGCCTACGAGCAGTACTTC. Combining the CDR3 with reference TRBV19 and TRBJ2-7 gives the whole variable domain DGGITQSPKYLFRKEGQNVTLSCEQNLNHDAMYWYRQDPGQGLRLIYYSQIVNDFQKGDIAEGYSVSREKKESFPLTVTSAQKNPTAFYLCASSATTGAAYEQYFGPGTRLTVT.

The J gene is TRBJ2-3, the V gene TRBV10-3; 7 bases are a match to TRBD1. After removal of 7 bases from V and 0 bases from J, the junction contained 16 bases not matched to a gene. Germline-derived CDR1 and CDR2 are ENHRY and SYGVKD. The CDR3 has 18 amino acids. The CDR3 spells CAITDRARANGSTDTQYF. CDR3 nucleotides: TGTGCCATCACAGACAGGGCGCGCGCCAATGGTAGCACAGATACGCAGTATTTT.

This rearrangement joins TRBV10-3 to TRBJ1-5; D unresolved. CDR1 ENHRY and CDR2 SYGVKD come from the germline V gene. This CDR3 has 14 residues. The V gene lost 10 bases and the J gene lost 8 bases, with 21 bases spanning the gap. CDR3 protein: CATKRAVLEEPQHF. The CDR3 coding sequence is TGTGCCACCAAGAGGGCCGTCCTGGAGGAGCCCCAGCATTTT.

The rearrangement joins TRBV3-1 (or the pseudogene TRBV3-2) to TRBJ1-2, with unresolved D. This CDR3 has 13 residues. Germline V gene data show CDR1 as LGHDT and CDR2 as YNNKEL (reference sequence). Deletions cut 4 bases from V and 4 bases from J, with 10 bases between. This CDR3 reads CASSPKLGYGYTF. DNA for the CDR3: TGTGCCAGCAGCCCTAAACTAGGCTATGGCTACACCTTC.

This clone was seen just once. The chain carries TRBV6-5 and TRBJ2-7, with a tentative D call TRBD2 (7 bases). V was shortened by 6 bases and J by 4 bases, with 13 bases between the two germline ends. Per germline, CDR1 MNHEY and CDR2 SVGAGI. The CDR3 runs to 13 residues. CDR3 loop: CASREGGRYEQYF. The CDR3 coding sequence is TGTGCCAGCAGGGAGGGGGGGCGTTACGAGCAGTACTTC.

The rearrangement uses TRBV13 and TRBJ2-4; 7 bases align to TRBD1. Germline V gene lookup returns CDR1 PRHDT and CDR2 FYEKMQ (reference sequence). The J segment lost 6 bases and the V segment lost 4 bases, leaving 3 bases of the junction unmatched. This CDR3 comprises 13 residues. The CDR3 bases are TGTGCCAGCAGCTCGACAGGGAGAAACATTCAGTACTTC. This translates into CASSSTGRNIQYF.

The chain carries TRBV24-1 and TRBJ2-1; weak D call: TRBD1 (6 bases). CDR3 length equals 15 residues. The V gene's germline CDR1 is KGHDR and CDR2 SFDVKD. Trimming left V 3 bases short and J 9 bases short, with 17 bases between. This chain's CDR3 is CATSDNRDSFSEQFF. Written as DNA, the CDR3 is TGTGCCACCAGTGATAACAGGGATTCTTTTAGTGAGCAGTTCTTC.